This T cell receptor (beta chain) was recorded in a study of shared clonotypes between healthy human individuals. On the study more broadly: Each donor's CD8 memory used one plate, CD8 naive two, each CD4 subset three.

General study findings and limits: Among the subsets, naive ones generally showed larger estimated richness than memory ones.

Germline V lookup: CDR1 SEHNR, CDR2 FQNEAQ (reference sequence). V was trimmed by 3 bases and J by 0 bases, leaving 4 bases between them. CDR3 size: 13 residues. Genomic DNA belonging to each subset was distributed in equal measure over several immunoSEQ plates. Some clones are missing from TCRdb's copy, which holds only in-frame ones; the method was immunoSEQ multiplex PCR. The repertoire holds some 1.4 million clones, with 96% as singletons. Donors comprised healthy HIV-negative adults lacking recent acute infections or vaccinations. On this clone itself: Its cognate antigen is unknown.

Sequences were obtained from naive CD4+ T cells sorted from blood. Subset reported: CD45RA+ positively selected. This TCR was recovered from a man aged 25-45 years in good health. The chain recombines TRBV7-9 with TRBJ2-3; D gene ambiguous. As DNA, the CDR3 is TGTGCCAGCAGCTTCTACAGCACAGATACGCAGTATTTT. It specifies CASSFYSTDTQYF.